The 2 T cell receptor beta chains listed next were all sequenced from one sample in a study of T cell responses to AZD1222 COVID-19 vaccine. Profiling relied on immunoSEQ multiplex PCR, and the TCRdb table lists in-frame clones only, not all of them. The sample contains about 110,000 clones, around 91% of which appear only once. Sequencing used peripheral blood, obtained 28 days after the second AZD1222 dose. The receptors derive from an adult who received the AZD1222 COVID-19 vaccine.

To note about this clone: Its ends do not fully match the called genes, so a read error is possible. CDR3 DNA: TGTGCTAGCAGCTCGACAGGGGTAGGGGAGACCCAGTACTTC. It codes for CASSSTGVGETQYF. V is TRBV7-7 and J is TRBJ2-5; 8 nucleotides line up with TRBD1. Germline CDR1 is SSHAT and CDR2 is FNYEAQ (reference sequence). The length of the CDR3 is 14 residues.

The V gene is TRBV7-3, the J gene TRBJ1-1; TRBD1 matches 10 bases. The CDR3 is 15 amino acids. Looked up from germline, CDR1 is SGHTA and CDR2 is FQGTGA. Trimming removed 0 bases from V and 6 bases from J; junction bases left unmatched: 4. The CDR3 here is CASSLTGTGVSEAFF. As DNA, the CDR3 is TGTGCCAGCAGCTTAACCGGGACAGGGGTCTCTGAAGCTTTCTTT.